Given below is one T cell receptor beta chain in context. Its target is unknown. The sample originates from a study of PD-1 blockade in classical Hodgkin lymphoma. Notes on the study in general: Reports indicated that newly diagnosed patients had lower baseline TCR diversity than healthy donors did.

The table came from immunoSEQ multiplex PCR; TCRdb's copy has only in-frame clones and leaves some out. The sample includes 7,000 or so clones, more than 70% seen only once; the top ten take over 40%. The time point was: cycle 4 day 1 (C4D1), after about 6 weeks of nivolumab. All trial patients relapsed after autologous stem cell transplantation. The CDR3 is 14 residues long. The V gene's germline CDR1 is MNHEY and CDR2 SVGAGI. Trimming shortened V by 2 bases and J by 1 base, and 8 bases separated the two germline ends. The V and J genes are TRBV6-5 and TRBJ1-1; TRBD1 is a possible D gene (5 bases). Specimen: peripheral blood mononuclear cells (PBMCs), collected before the fourth cycle of nivolumab. The origin of this receptor is a human donor with classical Hodgkin lymphoma. The CDR3 region is CASSYEGWNTEAFF. CDR3 nucleotide sequence: TGTGCCAGCAGTTACGAGGGGTGGAACACTGAAGCTTTCTTT.